What follows describes a single T cell receptor (beta chain). Its matching antigen is unknown. The data derive from a study of early stage breast cancer tumors. Findings and caveats of the study: Tumor and normal breast were distinguished via blood comparison in 14 of 16 patients.

Only in-frame clones appear in the TCRdb table, and some are missing; sequencing was by immunoSEQ multiplex PCR. The sample records some 35,000 clones, roughly 70% being singletons. Per the germline V gene, CDR1 is MDHEN and CDR2 is SYDVKM. This CDR3 spans 14 amino acids. V lost 3 bases and J lost 5, with 13 bases in between. The sample comprised blood. This chain links TRBV28 with TRBJ2-5, with D maybe TRBD2 (7 bases). The sequence came from a person between 60 and 70 years old with breast cancer. The CDR3 reads CASSFRGALETQYF. The CDR3 coding sequence is TGTGCCAGCAGTTTTCGGGGGGCTCTTGAGACCCAGTACTTC.